A single sample is the source of the 21 T cell receptor beta chains below, sequenced in a study of Ad26.COV2.S vaccination and SARS-CoV-2 variants. Treatment defined: roughly 18 received Ad26.COV2.S at low or high dose, single or two shots; five or six received placebo; per-sample allocation not given. After the first vaccine or placebo injection, samples were drawn on day 63. Sequencing used immunoSEQ multiplex PCR; TCRdb keeps in-frame clones, though not all of them. The table shows about 440,000 clones, with around nine tenths occurring only once. Sample: peripheral blood, taken in a trial of Ad26.COV2.S vaccine versus placebo. These receptors were taken from a person aged 18-60 years who received the Ad26.COV2.S COVID-19 vaccine or a placebo.

The V gene is TRBV6-6, the J gene TRBJ1-5; tentatively, D is TRBD1 (5 bases). The ends were cut back, 6 bases at V and 5 bases at J, with 14 bases in the middle. Looked up from germline, CDR1 is MNHNY and CDR2 is SVGAGI (reference sequence). The CDR3 consists of 14 residues. The CDR3 sequence is CASSPPGDHQPQHF. CDR3 DNA sequence: TGTGCCAGCAGCCCGCCGGGGGACCATCAGCCCCAGCATTTT.

J is TRBJ2-3 and V is TRBV27; D not certain. V was pared by 5 bases and J by 3 bases, with 18 bases between. From germline, CDR1 is MNHEY and CDR2 SMNVEV (reference sequence). The CDR3 loop spans 16 amino acids. The CDR3 spells CASSPSLREKTDTQYF. The DNA for the CDR3 is TGTGCCAGCAGTCCATCCCTGAGAGAAAAGACAGATACGCAGTATTTT.

The genes are TRBV7-6 and TRBJ2-5; D is unresolved. This CDR3 has 14 amino acids. V lost 4 bases to trimming and J lost 6 bases, with 15 bases between them. From germline, CDR1 is SGHVS and CDR2 FNYEAQ. CDR3 bases: TGTGCCAGCAGCTCCTCTAAGGCAACCCAGACCCAGTACTTC. The encoded protein is CASSSSKATQTQYF.

This sequence joins TRBV18 and TRBJ2-7; the match to TRBD1 covers 7 bases. The CDR3 contains 14 residues. Germline V gives CDR1 KGHSH, CDR2 LQKENI. Losses at the gene ends were 3 bases for V and 3 bases for J; bases not matched to a gene: 5. The DNA of the CDR3 is TGTGCCAGCTCACCCCGACAGGGCGACTACGAGCAGTACTTC. Its protein is CASSPRQGDYEQYF.

Note on this clone: This CDR3 is also generated by other DNA sequences in the sample. This chain connects TRBV6-2 or TRBV6-3 to TRBJ2-2; D is ambiguous. V lost 5 bases and J 5 bases, leaving 9 bases between the germline ends. CDR3 length: 13 amino acids. From germline, CDR1 is MNHEY and CDR2 SVGEGT. CDR3 nucleotides: TGTGCCAGCAGTCCCCGCGGTACCGGGGAGCTGTTTTTT. Amino acid sequence: CASSPRGTGELFF.

V usage is TRBV29-1 and J usage is TRBJ1-1; no definite D call. The CDR3 covers 12 residues. Trimming removed 7 bases from V and 9 bases from J, with 18 bases in between. CDR1 and CDR2 (germline): SQVTM, ANQGSEA. CDR3 sequence (DNA): TGCAGCGCCGGGTGGGCCTTAAGTAAAGCTTTCTTT. This translates into CSAGWALSKAFF.

V usage is TRBV4-1 and J usage is TRBJ2-3; 15 bases align to TRBD2. The CDR3 covers 19 residues. Germline values: CDR1 MGHRA, CDR2 YSYEKL. Trimming cost V 0 bases and J 3 bases; bases outside gene matches: 7. CDR3: CASSQEGLAGGLATDTQYF. Written as DNA, the CDR3 is TGCGCCAGCAGCCAAGAGGGACTAGCGGGAGGTCTAGCTACAGATACGCAGTATTTT.

The chain carries TRBV2 and TRBJ1-5, with D tentatively TRBD1 (6 bases). From germline, CDR1 is SNHLY and CDR2 FYNNEI. The CDR3 runs 15 residues. With 3 bases removed from V and 7 bases from J, the gap between germline ends came to 16 bases. Here the CDR3 DNA reads TGTGCCAGCAGTGATCGGCGACAGGCGAAACAGCCCCAGCATTTT. Amino acid sequence: CASSDRRQAKQPQHF.

The genes are TRBV20-1 and TRBJ2-1; D is tentatively TRBD1 or TRBD2 (5 bases each). Trimming removed 3 bases at V and 8 bases at J, with 11 bases between. The germline gives CDR1 DFQATT, CDR2 SNEGSKA (reference sequence). The CDR3 runs to 12 residues. This CDR3 is CSASRRDDEQFF. The CDR3 DNA reads as TGCAGTGCTAGTCGCCGGGACGATGAGCAGTTCTTC.

The V gene is TRBV7-2, the J gene TRBJ2-3; tentatively, D is TRBD2 (6 bases). The V end was cut by 5 bases, the J end by 6 bases, with 12 bases between. Germline V gives CDR1 SGHTA, CDR2 FQGNSA. There are 13 residues in the CDR3. CDR3 region: CASSRPREDTQYF. As DNA, the CDR3 is TGTGCCAGCAGCCGACCACGGGAGGATACGCAGTATTTT. Full variable domain (remainder filled in from reference TRBV7-2 and TRBJ2-3): GAGVSQSPSNKVTEKGKDVELRCDPISGHTALYWYRQSLGQGLEFLIYFQGNSAPDKSGLPSDRFSAERTGGSVSTLTIQRTQQEDSAVYLCASSRPREDTQYFGPGTRLTVL.

This sequence joins TRBV6-5 and TRBJ2-5; D might be TRBD1 or TRBD2, each matching 5 bases. This CDR3 has 14 amino acids. Germline assignment: CDR1 MNHEY and CDR2 SVGAGI. V was trimmed by 7 bases and J by 5 bases, leaving 17 bases between them. The CDR3 region has the DNA TGTGCCAGCAAAAGGGACGCCCGGGCGGAGACCCAGTACTTC. Translated, it gives CASKRDARAETQYF.

The V and J genes are TRBV6-5 and TRBJ1-1; D is unresolved. Trimming pared 7 bases from V and 5 bases from J, leaving 14 bases between. The CDR3 spans 13 residues. Germline V gene sequence: CDR1 MNHEY, CDR2 SVGAGI. CDR3 DNA sequence: TGTGCCAGCACCCCGCCCGGTAGGACTGAAGCTTTCTTT. This encodes CASTPPGRTEAFF.

The rearrangement joins TRBV27 to TRBJ2-2; no firm D call. V lost 1 base to trimming and J lost 6 bases, with 6 bases between them. This CDR3 has 13 amino acids. The germline V gene has CDR1 MNHEY and CDR2 SMNVEV (reference sequence). The DNA for the CDR3 is TGTGCCAGCAGTTTATTGGGTCCCGGGGAGCTGTTTTTT. Translation gives CASSLLGPGELFF.

This clone has a handful of counts. J is TRBJ1-6 and V is TRBV28; D gene ambiguous. In germline, CDR1 is MDHEN, CDR2 SYDVKM. V lost 6 bases and J lost 10, with 19 bases in between. The CDR3 spans 15 residues. This CDR3 reads CASRSSTGSGSPLHF. The DNA for the CDR3 is TGTGCCAGCAGGTCTAGCACGGGGTCAGGATCACCCCTCCACTTT.

The V and J genes are TRBV5-5 and TRBJ1-2; no clear D gene. This CDR3 has 13 amino acids. In germline, CDR1 is SGHKS, CDR2 YYEKEE (reference sequence). Trimming took off 0 bases at V and 5 bases at J, with 8 bases between the two ends. CDR3 DNA sequence: TGTGCCAGCAGCTTGGTGGACGGATATGGCTACACCTTC. Its translation: CASSLVDGYGYTF.

The rearrangement uses TRBV7-2 and TRBJ2-3, with D perhaps matching TRBD1 or TRBD2 (5 bases each). There are 15 residues in the CDR3. V gave up 5 bases and J gave up 0 bases, with 12 bases separating them. CDR1 and CDR2 from the germline V gene are SGHTA and FQGNSA. CDR3 nucleotide sequence: TGTGCCAGCAGCAGGGGACCAACAAGCACAGATACGCAGTATTTT. It is translated as CASSRGPTSTDTQYF.

Here the CDR3 reads CASRDAGEQFF. The CDR3 DNA follows: TGTGCCAGCAGAGACGCGGGTGAGCAGTTCTTC. The J gene is TRBJ2-1, the V gene TRBV6-5; tentatively, D is TRBD2 (5 bases). CDR3 size: 11 residues. From germline, CDR1 is MNHEY and CDR2 SVGAGI. V lost 6 bases, J lost 9 bases, and 9 bases lay in between.

The rearrangement links TRBV9 to TRBJ1-4; D gene unclear. The CDR3 has 13 residues. V lost 3 bases and J 3 bases, leaving 6 bases between the germline ends. CDR1 and CDR2 from the germline V gene are SGDLS and YYNGEE. The CDR3 reads CASSGAPNEKLFF. The CDR3, as DNA: TGTGCCAGCAGCGGGGCCCCTAATGAAAAACTGTTTTTT. The variable domain in full, with the rest retrieved from reference TRBV9 and TRBJ1-4, is DSGVTQTPKHLITATGQRVTLRCSPRSGDLSVYWYQQSLDQGLQFLIQYYNGEERAKGNILERFSAQQFPDLHSELNLSSLELGDSALYFCASSGAPNEKLFFGSGTQLSVL.

This chain connects TRBV18 to TRBJ2-7; TRBD1 matches at 9 bases. V dropped 3 bases and J dropped 7; count of bases not matched to a gene: 4. CDR1 is KGHSH, CDR2 LQKENI, per germline. The CDR3 runs to 13 residues. The CDR3: CASSPKGQGEQYF. The CDR3 DNA follows: TGTGCCAGCTCACCGAAAGGACAGGGGGAGCAGTACTTC. The entire variable domain, with the rest obtained from reference TRBV18 and TRBJ2-7, is as follows: NAGVMQNPRHLVRRRGQEARLRCSPMKGHSHVYWYRQLPEEGLKFMVYLQKENIIDESGMPKERFSAEFPKEGPSILRIQQVVRGDSAAYFCASSPKGQGEQYFGPGTRLTVT.

The chain joins TRBV19 to TRBJ1-1; tentative D call: TRBD1 (5 bases). The germline V gene has CDR1 LNHDA and CDR2 SQIVND (reference sequence). Trimming removed 6 bases from V and 0 bases from J, with 8 bases in between. The CDR3 totals 13 residues. CDR3 in DNA: TGTGCCAGTAGATTAGGGGTGAACACTGAAGCTTTCTTT. It codes for CASRLGVNTEAFF.

Turning to this clone: The same CDR3 is also encoded by other DNA sequences in this sample. The chain has TRBV12-3 or TRBV12-4 and TRBJ2-1; weak D call: TRBD2 (5 bases). Trimming removed 6 bases from V and 4 bases from J, with 10 bases in between. The CDR3 contains 13 residues. The CDR3 nucleotides read TGTGCCAGCAGCCCACTAGGATACAATGAGCAGTTCTTC. It encodes CASSPLGYNEQFF.